Included here is one T cell receptor (beta chain) sequence, with context. Generated by immunoSEQ multiplex PCR, the TCRdb table keeps only in-frame clones and is missing some. The sample has roughly 410,000 clones, around 93% seen once; the top ten hold roughly 0.02%. After removal of 1 base from V and 2 bases from J, the junction contained 15 bases not matched to a gene. Germline CDR1 and CDR2: MGHRA and YSYEKL. CDR3 length equals 20 residues. The sample is drawn from a study of shared T cell receptors in the human thymus. This receptor was taken from a human donor. The rearrangement links TRBV4-1 to TRBJ2-2, with TRBD2 identical over 8 bases. Sequenced: thymocytes. CDR3 in DNA: TGCGCCAGCAGCCAAGGAAAATCGAGCGGGAGTCTCCAAAACACCGGGGAGCTGTTTTTT. This codes for CASSQGKSSGSLQNTGELFF.